This T cell receptor beta chain was sequenced for a study of blood T cell repertoires in COVID-19. Study overall: Researchers got acute and convalescent COVID-19 samples from the United States, Italy and Spain. The cDNA or gDNA used as material had been derived from T cells, B-cell-depleted T cells, or PBMCs.

The CDR3 covers 15 residues. CDR1 LGHDT and CDR2 YNNKEL come from the germline V gene (reference sequence). V was shortened by 6 bases and J by 3 bases, with 14 bases between the two germline ends. Source study methods: Nucleated cell number was recorded as an estimate derived from reference gene primer amplification. Profiling relied on immunoSEQ multiplex PCR, and the TCRdb table lists in-frame clones only, not all of them. That table is the source of V, J and clone size, and D and trimming were worked out from the DNA. The sample lists approximately 150,000 clones, just over 85% occurring once. The TCR originated in a woman in her fifties or sixties with acute or convalescent COVID-19. The rearrangement joins TRBV3-1 (or the pseudogene TRBV3-2) to TRBJ2-2, with a weak D call TRBD1 (6 bases). The sequenced sample consisted of peripheral blood. The CDR3 DNA follows: TGTGCCAGCAGACTTGGACAGTGGGACACCGGGGAGCTGTTTTTT. It translates to CASRLGQWDTGELFF.